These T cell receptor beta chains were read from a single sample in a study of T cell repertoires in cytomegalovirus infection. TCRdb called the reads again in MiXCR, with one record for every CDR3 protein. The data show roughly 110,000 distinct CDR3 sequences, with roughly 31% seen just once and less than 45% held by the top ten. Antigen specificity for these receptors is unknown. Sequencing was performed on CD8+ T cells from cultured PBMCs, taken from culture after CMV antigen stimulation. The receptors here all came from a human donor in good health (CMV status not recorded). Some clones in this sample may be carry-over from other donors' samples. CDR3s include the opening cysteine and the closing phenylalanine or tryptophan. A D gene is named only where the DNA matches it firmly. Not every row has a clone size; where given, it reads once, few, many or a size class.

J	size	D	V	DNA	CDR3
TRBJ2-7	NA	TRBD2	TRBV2	TGTGCCAGCAAAACTAGCGTCTACGAGCAGTACTTC	CASKTSVYEQYF
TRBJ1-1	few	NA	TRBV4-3	TGCGCCAGCAGCCCACAGCTAGGGACCGCTCTAAGGGGGAACACTGAAGCTTTCTTT	CASSPQLGTALRGNTEAFF
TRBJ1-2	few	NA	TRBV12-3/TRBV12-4	TGTGCCAGCAGTTCAAAAGACCCTAGACAAGCCTATGGCTACACCTTC	CASSSKDPRQAYGYTF
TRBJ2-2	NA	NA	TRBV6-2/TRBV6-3	TGTGCCAGCAGTACCCTTATTTACGACGCGAACACCGGGGAGCTGTTTTTT	CASSTLIYDANTGELFF
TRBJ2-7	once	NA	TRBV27	TGTGCCAGCAGTTCGGGCGATACCTACGAGCAGTACTTC	CASSSGDTYEQYF
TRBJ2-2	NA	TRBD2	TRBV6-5	TGTGCCAGCAGTTACTCGATTCTCAGCGGGGGGGGCCCCGGGGAGCTGTTTTTT	CASSYSILSGGGPGELFF
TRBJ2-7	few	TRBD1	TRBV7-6	TGTGCCAGCAGCCATGGGACAGGGGTTCCCTACGAGCAGTACTTC	CASSHGTGVPYEQYF
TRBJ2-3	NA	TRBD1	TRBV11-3	TGTGCCAGCAGCGCAGGGGGCTTTACAGATACGCAGTATTTT	CASSAGGFTDTQYF
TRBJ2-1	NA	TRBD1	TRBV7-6	TGTGCCAGCAGCCTAACAGGGGATGGGAACAATGAGCAGTTCTTC	CASSLTGDGNNEQFF
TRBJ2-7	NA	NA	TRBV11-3	TGTGCCAGCAGCTCTCGGCCATATTCTCCCGAGCAGTACTTC	CASSSRPYSPEQYF
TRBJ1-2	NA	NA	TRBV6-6	TGTGCCAGCAGAACGAGCCGGGCCCTTGACTATGGCTACACCTTC	CASRTSRALDYGYTF
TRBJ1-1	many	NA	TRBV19	TGTGCCAGTACTATACGGGGTTTGAACACTGAAGCTTTCTTT	CASTIRGLNTEAFF
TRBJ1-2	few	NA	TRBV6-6	TGTGCCAGCAGCTCCGGCCCTACGTATGGCTACACCTTC	CASSSGPTYGYTF
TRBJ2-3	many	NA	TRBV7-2	TGTGCCAGCAGCTTAGCCACAGATACGCAGTATTTT	CASSLATDTQYF
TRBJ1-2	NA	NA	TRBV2	TGTGCCAGCAGTGAAGAGGGTTCCAGCTTTGGGAACTATGGCTACACCTTC	CASSEEGSSFGNYGYTF
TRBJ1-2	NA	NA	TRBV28	TGTGCCAGCAGTTCGGAGGTCTCCACAAACTATGGCTACACCTTC	CASSSEVSTNYGYTF
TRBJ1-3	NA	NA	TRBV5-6	TGTGCCAGCAGCTCCCCGAGACAGGACTTTGGAAACACCATATATTTT	CASSSPRQDFGNTIYF
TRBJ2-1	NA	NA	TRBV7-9	TGTGCCAGCAGCCCCTGGCAGGCTGGAAGCAATGAGCAGTTCTTC	CASSPWQAGSNEQFF
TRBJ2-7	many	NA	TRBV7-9	TGTGCCAGCAGCCGCAACAGGAACGAGCAGTACTTC	CASSRNRNEQYF
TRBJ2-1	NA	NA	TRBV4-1	TGCGCCAGCCGCCACAACGTAGCCGGTGAGCAGTTCTTC	CASRHNVAGEQFF
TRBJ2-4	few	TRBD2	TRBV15	TGTGCCACCCGACGGGGGGGCCTGACCAAAAACATTCAGTACTTC	CATRRGGLTKNIQYF
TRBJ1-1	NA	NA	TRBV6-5	TGTGCCAGCAGTTACTCCCAGGGTTTGAACACTGAAGCTTTCTTT	CASSYSQGLNTEAFF
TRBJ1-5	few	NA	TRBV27	TGTGCCAGCAGCAACCCCCAGGGGCCCCAGCATTTT	CASSNPQGPQHF
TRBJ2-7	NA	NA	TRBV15	TGTGCCACCAGCCTAGGGGGGGACCCCTACGAGCAGTACTTC	CATSLGGDPYEQYF
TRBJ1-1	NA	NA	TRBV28	TGTGCCAGCAGTTTTCTGGGTCAGGGGATCGTCACTGAAGCTTTCTTT	CASSFLGQGIVTEAFF
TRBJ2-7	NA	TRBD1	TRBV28	TGTGCCAGCAGTTCCAGGGGGCCCGAGCAGTACTTC	CASSSRGPEQYF
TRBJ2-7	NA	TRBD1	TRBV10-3	TGTGCCATCAGTGACCGGGACAGCTCCTACGAGCAGTACTTC	CAISDRDSSYEQYF
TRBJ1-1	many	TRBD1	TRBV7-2	TGTGCCAGCAGCTTAGAGGACAGGAGAGGTGAAGCTTTCTTT	CASSLEDRRGEAFF
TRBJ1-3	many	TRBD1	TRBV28	TGTGCCAGCAGTTCGGGACAGGGGACAGGAAACACCATATATTTT	CASSSGQGTGNTIYF